This T cell receptor beta chain was documented in a study of shared clonotypes between healthy human individuals. Across the study: Participating donors consisted of a couple of women and a few men aged 18 to 49.

Using immunoSEQ multiplex PCR, the repertoire was profiled, and TCRdb retains in-frame clones only, with some absent. This table holds 1 million to 1.2 million clones, approximately 80% found once. On this clone: The antigen is unknown.

Trimming shortened V by 0 bases and J by 6 bases, and 9 bases separated the two germline ends. CDR1 is SGHTA, CDR2 FQGNSA, per germline. This CDR3 comprises 13 residues. Overall study findings and caveats: With few donors, the genetic and exposure-history diversity represented was limited.

The sequence derives from a man aged 18 to 29 in good health. Some clones in this sample may be carry-over from other donors' samples. Input material: memory CD4+ T cells from PBMCs. The subset here: CD45RA-negative fraction. The chain is built from TRBV7-2 and TRBJ2-7, with TRBD2 as a possible D gene (5 bases). DNA of the CDR3: TGTGCCAGCAGCTTAGCGTGGAGCGGCGAGCAGTACTTC. Residues: CASSLAWSGEQYF.